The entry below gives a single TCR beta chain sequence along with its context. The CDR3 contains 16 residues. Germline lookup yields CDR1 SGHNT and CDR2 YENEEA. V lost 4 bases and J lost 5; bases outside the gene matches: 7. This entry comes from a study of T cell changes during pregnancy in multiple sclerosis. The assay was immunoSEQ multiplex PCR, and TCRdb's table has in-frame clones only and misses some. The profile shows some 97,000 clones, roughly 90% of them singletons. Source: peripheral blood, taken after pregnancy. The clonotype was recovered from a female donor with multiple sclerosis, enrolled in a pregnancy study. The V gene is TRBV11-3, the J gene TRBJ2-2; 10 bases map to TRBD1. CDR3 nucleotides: TGTGCCAGCAGCTCAGCCGGGACAGGGGCAACCGGGGAGCTGTTTTTT. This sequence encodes CASSSAGTGATGELFF.